Shown below are 11 T cell receptor beta chains from a single sample sequenced in a study of response to subunit inactivated influenza vaccine listed by TCRdb under 2018. Preparation of the library involved RT-PCR. These reads were obtained on an Illumina HiSeq 2500. TCRdb ran its own pipeline on the public reads, namely fastp trimming at Q25 and MiXCR clone calling, and kept in-frame beta chains. When rows share a CDR3 protein, they turn into one entry using the most common DNA and genes. Within this sample are almost 250,000 distinct CDR3 sequences, with 9% to 15% of them counted one time only. Of the sample, over 6.5% is held by the ten largest clones. Source: non-naive T cells sorted from PBMCs, taken roughly 15 days before vaccination. The meaning of the sample's cell subset or site label: memory T cell fraction. These receptors were taken from a man in his fifties who received an inactivated influenza vaccine. Donor details come from another sample of the same person, matched by shared clones.

Only a few counts were recorded for this clonotype. The chain is built from TRBV11-2 and TRBJ2-1, with TRBD2 identical over 11 bases. This CDR3 region has 16 residues. CDR1 and CDR2 (germline): SGHAT, FQNNGV. V was pared by 1 base and J by 4 bases, with 3 bases of the junction left unmatched. CDR3 in amino acids: CASSLGSGRVYNEQFF. The CDR3, as DNA: TGTGCCAGCAGCTTAGGTAGCGGGAGGGTTTACAATGAGCAGTTCTTC.

Only a few counts were recorded for this clonotype. Possible read error: a much larger clone is one base away. V usage is TRBV7-2 and J usage is TRBJ2-3; D remains unclear. CDR1 and CDR2 from the germline V gene are SGHTA and FQGNSA. Trimming took off 1 base at V and 1 base at J, with 9 bases between the two ends. This CDR3 spans 15 amino acids. CDR3 protein: CASSLGPRGTDTQYF. CDR3 nucleotides: TGTGCCAGCAGCTTAGGCCCTCGGGGCACAGATACGCAGTATTTT.

The table lists this clonotype with many counts. The chain is built from TRBV5-1 and TRBJ2-1; no clear D gene. V shed 4 bases and J shed 5 bases, with 10 bases lying between them. Germline V gene sequence: CDR1 SGHRS, CDR2 YFSETQ. CDR3 size: 13 residues. Here the CDR3 reads CASSLGFNNEQFF. CDR3 nucleotides: TGCGCCAGCAGCCTGGGGTTTAACAATGAGCAGTTCTTC.

The chain uses TRBV20-1 and TRBJ2-2, with 7 bases matching TRBD1. This CDR3 spans 14 amino acids. Trimming cost V 3 bases and J 5 bases; bases outside gene matches: 6. Germline values: CDR1 DFQATT, CDR2 SNEGSKA (reference sequence). CDR3 DNA sequence: TGCAGTGCTAGTTGGGCAGGGGGAACCGGGGAGCTGTTTTTT. Translated, it gives CSASWAGGTGELFF.

This clonotype has just a few counts. The chain carries TRBV28 and TRBJ2-1, with TRBD1 matching over 12 bases. Unmatched junction bases numbered 5, after V lost 2 bases and J lost 6 bases. Looked up from germline, CDR1 is MDHEN and CDR2 is SYDVKM. The CDR3 has 16 residues. The CDR3 here is CASSLGGTGGFNEQFF. The CDR3, as DNA: TGTGCCAGCAGTTTAGGAGGGACAGGGGGCTTCAATGAGCAGTTCTTC.

This clonotype was seen a few times. V gene TRBV11-1 combines with J gene TRBJ2-3; no reliable D call. The CDR3 has 15 amino acids. The V and J ends lost 0 bases and 1 base respectively, with 8 bases between them. Germline CDR1 is SGHAT and CDR2 is FQDESV (reference sequence). The CDR3 nucleotides are TGTGCCAGCAGCTTAGCACAGCTTCGCACAGATACGCAGTATTTT. The encoded protein is CASSLAQLRTDTQYF.

Only a few counts were recorded for this clonotype. The V gene is TRBV12-3 or TRBV12-4, the J gene TRBJ1-2; 8 nucleotides match TRBD1. V lost 6 bases to trimming and J lost 4 bases; unmatched junction nucleotides: 4. The CDR3 length is 13 residues. This CDR3 reads CASSDTGGYGYTF. In DNA form, the CDR3 reads TGTGCCAGCAGCGACACAGGGGGCTATGGCTACACCTTC.

This clonotype came up many times. The J gene is TRBJ1-4, the V gene TRBV12-3 or TRBV12-4, with D possibly TRBD1 on 5 matching bases. Trimming removed 2 bases at V and 12 bases at J, with 13 bases between. CDR3 length: 13 amino acids. CDR3 sequence reads: CASSLLAGQELFF. The CDR3 region has the DNA TGTGCCAGCAGTTTATTAGCAGGGCAAGAACTGTTTTTT.

This clonotype was recorded a few times. The chain recombines TRBV10-3 with TRBJ2-3; 10 bases are a match to TRBD2. The CDR3 length is 14 residues. J was trimmed by 6 bases and V by 5 bases; bases with no gene match: 5. Looked up from germline, CDR1 is ENHRY and CDR2 is SYGVKD. The CDR3 here is CAISSGRAGDTQYF. In DNA, the CDR3 is TGTGCCATCAGTAGCGGGAGGGCCGGGGATACGCAGTATTTT.

This clonotype came up a few times. The V and J genes are TRBV28 and TRBJ1-4; 7 bases fit TRBD1. The V gene end was trimmed by 10 bases and the J gene end by 8 bases; junction bases not matched to a gene: 10. The CDR3 runs 13 residues. Germline V gives CDR1 MDHEN, CDR2 SYDVKM. In DNA, the CDR3 is TGTGCCACCACAACAGGGGCGTCCGAAAAACTGTTTTTT. Its protein is CATTTGASEKLFF.

This clonotype was seen at least ten times. The gene calls are TRBV5-1 and TRBJ1-3, with 9 bases that match TRBD1. Per germline, CDR1 SGHRS and CDR2 YFSETQ. The CDR3 runs to 15 residues. The ends lost 4 bases at V and 4 bases at J; junction bases unmatched: 6. The CDR3 coding sequence is TGCGCCAGCAGCCCCGGACAGGGGAACGGAAACACCATATATTTT. Translated: CASSPGQGNGNTIYF.